One sample yielded the 19 T cell receptor beta chains listed below, sequenced in a study of T cell clonality in common variable immunodeficiency. The study's findings and limits: In common variable immunodeficiency, TCR beta chains reportedly carried fewer deletions and N-nucleotide insertions.

Using immunoSEQ multiplex PCR, the repertoire was profiled, and TCRdb retains in-frame clones only, with some absent. In total the sample includes some 11,000 clones, none of them seen once. These receptors' antigens are unknown. The sequenced sample was peripheral blood mononuclear cells. These receptors were obtained from a human donor with common variable immunodeficiency.

CDR3 bases read: TGTGCCAGCAGTGTCAGGGCAACTAACTATGGC. It codes for CASSVRATNYG. The CDR3 reads in full as CASSVRATNYGYTF. The chain recombines TRBV6-1 with TRBJ1-2; tentatively, D is TRBD1 (5 bases). The read ends 3 residues before the CDR3 terminus; that terminus is restored from the germline J gene. Per the germline V gene, CDR1 is MNHNS and CDR2 is SASEGT. V lost 4 bases and J lost 0, with 9 bases in between. The CDR3 runs to 14 residues.

Within the sample, this clone is medium-sized. Read sequence stops 3 residues before the CDR3 end, and the germline J gene provides the missing end. The chain uses TRBV20-1 and TRBJ2-4; possibly TRBD1 for D (5 bases). V was shortened by 7 bases and J by 0 bases, with 16 bases between the two germline ends. Germline lookup yields CDR1 DFQATT and CDR2 SNEGSKA (reference sequence). The CDR3 contains 15 residues. The covered CDR3 bases are TGCAGTGTCCGACAGAGGATTGTAGCCAAAAACATT. Translating gives CSVRQRIVAKNI. The whole CDR3 is CSVRQRIVAKNIQYF.

This clone has only a few counts. The read finishes 3 residues shy of the CDR3 end, and the germline J gene is used to complete it. J is TRBJ1-1 and V is TRBV18; 11 bases map to TRBD1. From germline, CDR1 is KGHSH and CDR2 LQKENI. The V and J ends lost 5 bases and 2 bases, in that order; junction bases with no gene match: 4. The length of the CDR3 is 15 residues. CDR3 region: CASSTGTGGNTEAFF. Incomplete CDR3 DNA: TGTGCCAGCTCAACAGGGACAGGGGGTAACACTGAA.

This clone was detected many times. The CDR3 is cut off 3 residues early in the read; its end comes from the germline J gene. V usage is TRBV10-3 and J usage is TRBJ1-1, with 10 positions matching TRBD1. From germline, CDR1 is ENHRY and CDR2 SYGVKD. This CDR3 comprises 15 residues. The V and J ends lost 6 bases and 4 bases, in that order; junction bases with no gene match: 8. The CDR3 sequence is CAISAGQGVVTEAFF. The sequenced CDR3 bases are TGTGCCATCAGCGCTGGACAGGGGGTTGTCACTGAA.

This clone has just a few counts. Coverage ceases 3 residues before the CDR3 finishes, and the germline J gene fills in the end. This rearrangement joins TRBV11-3 to TRBJ2-1, with D possibly being TRBD1 (6 bases). Between the trimmed V and J ends, which lost 6 bases and 6 bases, there was a span of 9 bases. The CDR3 spans 12 residues. Germline values: CDR1 SGHNT, CDR2 YENEEA. Incomplete CDR3 DNA: TGTGCCAGCAGTGGACAGTCCAATGAG. This encodes CASSGQSNE. The entire CDR3 is CASSGQSNEQFF.

About this clone: The missing CDR3 end, 3 residues past where the read stops, is filled in from the germline J gene. The rearrangement uses TRBV5-1 and TRBJ2-5; TRBD2 matches 7 bases. This CDR3 is 13 amino acids long. The V gene end was trimmed by 1 base and the J gene end by 5 bases; junction bases not matched to a gene: 2. CDR1 is SGHRS and CDR2 is YFSETQ in the germline V gene. The CDR3 bases that were read are TGCGCCAGCAGCTTGTACGGGGGGGAGACC. Residues: CASSLYGGET. The full CDR3 sequence reads CASSLYGGETQYF.

Relative to its sample, this clone is medium-sized. The read ends 3 residues shy of where the CDR3 ends; the end is completed using the germline J gene. The chain links TRBV4-2 to TRBJ2-1; D is undetermined. There are 16 residues in the CDR3. V was shortened by 1 base and J by 6 bases, with 16 bases between the two germline ends. Germline lookup yields CDR1 LGHNA and CDR2 YNFKEQ. CDR3 DNA, as far as it was read: TGTGCCAGCAGCCAAGTTAACACCAGGCTTACCAATGAG. This gives the protein CASSQVNTRLTNE. The entire CDR3 sequence reads CASSQVNTRLTNEQFF.

A note on this clone: Read data end 3 residues before the CDR3 end; the end is taken from the germline J gene. The chain is built from TRBV18 and TRBJ1-5; D gene ambiguous. Deletions cut 4 bases from V and 4 bases from J, with 14 bases between. This CDR3 region has 15 residues. In germline, CDR1 is KGHSH, CDR2 LQKENI. The CDR3 DNA, read in part, is TGTGCCAGCTCACACGCCGACGGGTTAAATCAGCCC. Its translation: CASSHADGLNQP. In full, the CDR3 reads CASSHADGLNQPQHF.

This clone was seen only a few times. Read sequence stops 3 residues before the CDR3 end, and the germline J gene provides the missing end. The gene calls are TRBV7-2 and TRBJ1-5, with TRBD1 as a possible D gene (5 bases). Trimming shortened V by 6 bases and J by 0 bases, and 9 bases separated the two germline ends. Per germline, CDR1 SGHTA and CDR2 FQGNSA. The CDR3 is 14 amino acids. The chain's CDR3 is CASRAGYSNQPQHF. The CDR3 bases that were read are TGTGCCAGCAGGGCAGGGTATAGCAATCAGCCC.

This clone was detected a few times. The read comes to an end 3 residues before the CDR3 does, leaving the germline J gene to fill in the end. V is TRBV18 and J is TRBJ1-2; TRBD1 aligns across 8 bases. The germline gives CDR1 KGHSH, CDR2 LQKENI. The J segment lost 4 bases and the V segment lost 6 bases, leaving 7 bases of the junction unmatched. This CDR3 contains 14 residues. The CDR3 is CASSTGQVIYGYTF. The CDR3 bases that were read are TGTGCCAGCTCGACGGGACAGGTGATCTATGGC.

The CDR3 loop reads CASSLGGGYEQYF. The part of the CDR3 DNA that was read is TGTGCCAGCAGCTTAGGCGGGGGGTACGAG. The chain links TRBV7-9 to TRBJ2-7; 8 nucleotides line up with TRBD2. The read falls 3 residues short of the CDR3 end, and the missing part is taken from the germline J gene. The CDR3 consists of 13 residues. Looked up from germline, CDR1 is SEHNR and CDR2 is FQNEAQ (reference sequence). Trimming cost V 1 base and J 4 bases; bases outside gene matches: 0.

This clone was seen only a few times. Sequencing ends 3 residues short of the CDR3 end; the germline J gene provides the rest. V and J are TRBV19 and TRBJ1-5; 11 nucleotides agree with TRBD1. V dropped 1 base and J dropped 4; count of bases not matched to a gene: 3. Germline-derived CDR1 and CDR2 are LNHDA and SQIVND (reference sequence). The CDR3 is 16 residues long. Partial CDR3 DNA: TGTGCCAGTAGTATAGGGGGACAGGGGGGGAATCAGCCC. It codes for CASSIGGQGGNQP. The CDR3 reads in full as CASSIGGQGGNQPQHF.

This clone was observed a handful of times. Read data end 3 residues before the CDR3 end; the end is taken from the germline J gene. The chain recombines TRBV2 with TRBJ1-5; D is possibly TRBD1 (5 bases). Germline V gene sequence: CDR1 SNHLY, CDR2 FYNNEI. V lost 6 bases and J 5 bases, leaving 17 bases between the germline ends. The CDR3 sequence is 15 residues long. The CDR3 bases that were read are TGTGCCAGCAGCCCCCAACCGGGCAGGGATCAGCCC. Translating gives CASSPQPGRDQP. The full CDR3 protein is CASSPQPGRDQPQHF.

Of note for this clone: The DNA ends 3 residues before the CDR3 does, and the rest of the CDR3 is filled in from the germline J gene. This chain connects TRBV18 to TRBJ2-2, with D possibly matching TRBD1 (6 bases). Trimming took 3 bases from V and 0 from J, leaving 14 bases between them. Germline V gene data show CDR1 as KGHSH and CDR2 as LQKENI. The CDR3 contains 17 residues. The covered CDR3 bases are TGTGCCAGCTCACCTATCACAGGGAGAGCGAACACCGGGGAG. Protein product: CASSPITGRANTGE. The whole CDR3 reads CASSPITGRANTGELFF.

This clone was observed many times. The CDR3 bases that were read are TGTGCCAGCTCAAGGTCAACCGGGACAGGGGTATCCTACGAG. Its translation: CASSRSTGTGVSYE. The whole CDR3 is CASSRSTGTGVSYEQYF. The chain has TRBV18 and TRBJ2-7, with TRBD1 identical over 10 bases. The read finishes 3 residues shy of the CDR3 end, and the germline J gene is used to complete it. The ends lost 5 bases at V and 1 base at J; junction bases unmatched: 11. The CDR3 contains 17 residues. Germline loops: CDR1 KGHSH, CDR2 LQKENI.

The table lists this clone with a few counts. The read terminates 3 residues before the CDR3 end, so the remaining end is supplied by the germline J gene. The rearrangement links TRBV5-1 to TRBJ2-1, with 15 positions matching TRBD2. Germline values: CDR1 SGHRS, CDR2 YFSETQ. Trimming removed 4 bases from V and 7 bases from J; junction bases left unmatched: 6. The CDR3 is 16 residues long. The CDR3 protein is CASSQGGTSGRNEQFF. The CDR3 DNA, read in part, is TGCGCCAGCAGCCAGGGGGGGACTAGCGGGAGGAATGAG.

With respect to this clone: The read stops 3 residues short of the end of the CDR3; the missing end is completed from the germline J gene. The J gene is TRBJ1-5, the V gene TRBV19; D may be TRBD1 (5 bases). The CDR3 contains 14 residues. Trimming removed 9 bases from V and 4 bases from J, with 16 bases in between. Germline values: CDR1 LNHDA, CDR2 SQIVND (reference sequence). The chain's CDR3 is CASRVLGINQPQHF. The part of the CDR3 DNA that was read is TGTGCCAGCAGGGTGTTGGGGATTAATCAGCCC. Variable domain in full (rest from reference TRBV19 and TRBJ1-5): DGGITQSPKYLFRKEGQNVTLSCEQNLNHDAMYWYRQDPGQGLRLIYYSQIVNDFQKGDIAEGYSVSREKKESFPLTVTSAQKNPTAFYLCASRVLGINQPQHFGDGTRLSIL.

This clone is judged medium-sized. The CDR3 end is not reached by the read, which stops 3 residues before it; the germline J gene fills it in. The chain has TRBV29-1 and TRBJ1-4; 9 positions agree with TRBD1. The CDR3 contains 15 residues. Germline CDR1 and CDR2: SQVTM and ANQGSEA. J gave up 5 bases and V 5 bases, and 9 bases lay outside the gene matches. The CDR3 here is CSVLTGGARNEKLFF. The covered CDR3 bases are TGCAGCGTTCTTACAGGGGGCGCAAGGAATGAAAAA.

This clone is categorized as medium-sized. The read ends 3 residues before the CDR3 terminus; that terminus is restored from the germline J gene. The chain couples TRBV27 to TRBJ1-2, with 8 positions matching TRBD1. Germline V gene lookup returns CDR1 MNHEY and CDR2 SMNVEV (reference sequence). The V and J ends lost 5 bases and 6 bases, in that order; junction bases with no gene match: 11. The CDR3 runs 15 residues. This CDR3 is CASSVGTGSTDGYTF. The sequenced part of the CDR3 DNA is TGTGCCAGCAGTGTCGGGACAGGATCGACCGATGGC.